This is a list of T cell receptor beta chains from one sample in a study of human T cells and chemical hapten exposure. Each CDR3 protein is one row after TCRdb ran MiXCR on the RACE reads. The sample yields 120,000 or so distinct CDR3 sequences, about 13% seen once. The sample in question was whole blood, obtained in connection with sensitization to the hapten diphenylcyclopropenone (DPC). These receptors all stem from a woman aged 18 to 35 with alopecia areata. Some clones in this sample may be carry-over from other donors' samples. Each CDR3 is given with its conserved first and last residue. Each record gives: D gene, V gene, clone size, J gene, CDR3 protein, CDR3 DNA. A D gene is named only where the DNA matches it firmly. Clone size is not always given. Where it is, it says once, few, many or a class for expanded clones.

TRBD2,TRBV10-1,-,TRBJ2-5,CASIEKGFTSGGWRETQYF,TGCGCCAGCATCGAGAAGGGATTTACTAGCGGGGGATGGAGAGAGACCCAGTACTTC
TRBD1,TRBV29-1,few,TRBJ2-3,CSVETVLMDRGLEDTQYF,TGCAGCGTTGAGACCGTGTTGATGGACAGGGGTTTGGAAGATACGCAGTATTTT
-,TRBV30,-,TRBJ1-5,CAWGAGGAGQPQHF,TGTGCCTGGGGTGCTGGGGGGGCTGGTCAGCCCCAGCATTTT
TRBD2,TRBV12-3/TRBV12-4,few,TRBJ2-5,CASSPGTSGTYQETQYF,TGTGCCAGCAGTCCTGGGACTAGCGGAACGTACCAAGAGACCCAGTACTTC
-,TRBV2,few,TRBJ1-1,CASHRSLQGEAFF,TGTGCCAGCCATAGGTCCCTACAGGGAGAGGCTTTCTTT
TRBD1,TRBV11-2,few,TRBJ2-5,CASSLDRTGRGKTQYF,TGTGCCAGCAGCTTAGATCGGACAGGAAGGGGAAAGACCCAGTACTTC
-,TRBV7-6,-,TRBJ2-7,CASSRDENYEQYF,TGTGCCAGCAGCAGGGACGAGAACTACGAGCAGTACTTC
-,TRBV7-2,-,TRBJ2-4,CASSFTGRGKNIQYF,TGTGCCAGCTCCTTCACAGGGCGGGGGAAAAACATTCAGTACTTC
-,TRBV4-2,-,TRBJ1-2,CASSQGQIYGYTF,TGTGCCAGCAGCCAAGGACAGATCTATGGCTACACCTTC
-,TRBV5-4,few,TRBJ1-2,CASSLGPSYGYTF,TGTGCCAGCAGCTTGGGACCGTCCTATGGCTACACCTTC
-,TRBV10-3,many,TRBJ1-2,CAIGMDSPYGYTF,TGTGCCATCGGTATGGACAGCCCCTATGGCTACACCTTC
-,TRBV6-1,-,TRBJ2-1,CASSEFSVEQFF,TGTGCCAGCAGTGAGTTTTCCGTAGAGCAGTTCTTC
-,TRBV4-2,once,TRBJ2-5,CASSPQWGQETQYF,TGTGCCAGCAGCCCCCAATGGGGGCAAGAGACCCAGTACTTC
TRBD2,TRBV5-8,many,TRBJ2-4,CASIPRGVAQYF,TGTGCCAGCATCCCTCGGGGGGTCGCCCAGTACTTC
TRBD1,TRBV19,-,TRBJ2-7,CASSQTGETYEQYF,TGTGCCAGTAGCCAGACAGGGGAAACCTACGAGCAGTACTTC
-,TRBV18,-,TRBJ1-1,CASSPDGNTEAFF,TGTGCCAGCTCACCGGACGGGAACACTGAAGCTTTCTTT
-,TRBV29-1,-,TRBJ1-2,CSAYLDRNYGYTF,TGCAGCGCCTACCTGGACAGAAACTATGGCTACACCTTC
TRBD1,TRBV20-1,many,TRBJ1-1,CSARTGQNTEAFF,TGCAGTGCCCGGACAGGGCAGAACACTGAAGCTTTCTTT
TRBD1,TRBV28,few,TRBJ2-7,CAALGQGTTAEQYF,TGTGCCGCGCTCGGACAGGGGACGACGGCCGAGCAGTACTTC
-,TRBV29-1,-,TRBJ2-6,CSVEDSFSGANVLTF,TGCAGCGTTGAAGATAGTTTTTCTGGGGCCAACGTCCTGACTTTC
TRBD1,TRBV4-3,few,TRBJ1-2,CASSHPRPTGENGYTF,TGCGCCAGCAGCCATCCCCGCCCGACAGGGGAAAATGGCTACACCTTC
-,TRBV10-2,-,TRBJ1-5,CASSPSSNQPQHF,TGCGCCAGCAGTCCCAGTAGCAATCAGCCCCAGCATTTT
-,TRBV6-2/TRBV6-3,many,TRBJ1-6,CASSYSPSGYNSPLHF,TGTGCCAGCAGTTACTCGCCGTCGGGCTATAATTCACCCCTCCACTTT
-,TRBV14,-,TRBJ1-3,CASSQDARNTIYF,TGTGCCAGCAGCCAAGACGCCCGAAACACCATATATTTT
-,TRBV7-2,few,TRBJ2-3,CASSLVGARDTQYF,TGTGCCAGCAGCTTAGTGGGTGCTAGGGATACGCAGTATTTT
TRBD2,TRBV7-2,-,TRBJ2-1,CASSIPGTGRGEQFF,TGTGCCAGCAGCATACCCGGGACTGGGAGGGGTGAGCAGTTCTTC
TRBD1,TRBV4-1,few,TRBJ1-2,CASSLSAGTGEPYGYTF,TGCGCCAGCAGCCTATCCGCCGGGACAGGGGAGCCCTATGGCTACACCTTC
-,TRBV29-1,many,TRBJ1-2,CSVEGARGNGYTF,TGCAGCGTTGAAGGTGCGCGGGGGAATGGCTACACCTTC
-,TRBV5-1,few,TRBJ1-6,CASSPSSPGSSYNSPLHF,TGCGCCAGCAGCCCCAGCTCTCCAGGGAGCTCCTATAATTCACCCCTCCACTTT
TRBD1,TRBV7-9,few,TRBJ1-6,CASSLDRDRASPLHF,TGTGCCAGCAGCTTAGATCGGGACAGGGCTTCACCCCTCCACTTT
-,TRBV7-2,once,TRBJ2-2,CASSLGTGFGELFF,TGTGCCAGCAGCTTAGGGACGGGTTTCGGGGAGCTGTTTTTT
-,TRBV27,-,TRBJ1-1,CASSFHSAMNTEAFF,TGTGCCAGCAGTTTTCACTCGGCGATGAACACTGAAGCTTTCTTT
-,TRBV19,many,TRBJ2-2,CASTLSDRSYTGELFF,TGTGCCAGTACTCTCTCGGACAGATCTTACACCGGGGAGCTGTTTTTT
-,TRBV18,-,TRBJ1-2,CASSPDSSAFSAARF,TGTGCCAGCTCACCAGATTCGTCTGCATTCTCTGCCGCCCGCTTC
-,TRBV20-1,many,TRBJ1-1,CSAPGLITEAFF,TGCAGTGCACCGGGCCTCATTACTGAAGCTTTCTTT
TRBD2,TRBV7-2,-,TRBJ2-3,CASTLREGDTQYF,TGTGCCAGCACCCTTCGGGAGGGGGATACGCAGTATTTT
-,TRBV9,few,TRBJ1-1,CASSVLQGTNTEAFF,TGTGCCAGCAGCGTACTCCAGGGGACAAACACTGAAGCTTTCTTT
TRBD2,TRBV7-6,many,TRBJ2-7,CASSLGLYSYEQYF,TGTGCCAGCAGCCTGGGACTATACTCCTACGAGCAGTACTTC
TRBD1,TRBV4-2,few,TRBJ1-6,CASSHFTTGAAFNSPLHF,TGTGCCAGCAGCCACTTCACGACAGGGGCAGCCTTTAATTCACCCCTCCACTTT
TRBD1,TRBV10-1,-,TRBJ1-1,CASSAGTGKAFF,TGCGCCAGCAGTGCCGGGACAGGGAAAGCTTTCTTT
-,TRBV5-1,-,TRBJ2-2,CASSLWGNTGELFF,TGCGCCAGCAGCTTGTGGGGGAACACCGGGGAGCTGTTTTTT
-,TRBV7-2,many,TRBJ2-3,CASSSSSVSTDTQYF,TGTGCCAGCAGCTCATCTAGCGTTAGCACAGATACGCAGTATTTT
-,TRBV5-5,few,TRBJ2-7,CASSFGLDYEQYF,TGTGCCAGCAGCTTTGGACTGGACTACGAGCAGTACTTC
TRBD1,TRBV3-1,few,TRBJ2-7,CASSQGGQGATYEQYF,TGTGCCAGCAGCCAAGGGGGCCAGGGGGCTACCTACGAGCAGTACTTC